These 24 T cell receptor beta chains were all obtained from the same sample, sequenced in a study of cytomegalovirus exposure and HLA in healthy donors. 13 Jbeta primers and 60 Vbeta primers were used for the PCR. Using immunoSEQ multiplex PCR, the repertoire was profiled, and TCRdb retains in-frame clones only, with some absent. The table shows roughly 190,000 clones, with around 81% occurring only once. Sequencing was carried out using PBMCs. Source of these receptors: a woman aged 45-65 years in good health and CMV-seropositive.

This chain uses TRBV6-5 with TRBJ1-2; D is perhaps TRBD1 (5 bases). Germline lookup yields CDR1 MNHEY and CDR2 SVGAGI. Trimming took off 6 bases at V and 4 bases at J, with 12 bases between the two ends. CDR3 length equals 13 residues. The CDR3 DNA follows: TGTGCCAGCAGAGCGGGACCGAGCTATGGCTACACCTTC. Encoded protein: CASRAGPSYGYTF.

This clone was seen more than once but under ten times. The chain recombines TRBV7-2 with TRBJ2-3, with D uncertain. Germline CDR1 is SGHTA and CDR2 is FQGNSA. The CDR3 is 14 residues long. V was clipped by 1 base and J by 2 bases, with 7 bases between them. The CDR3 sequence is CASSLELDTDTQYF. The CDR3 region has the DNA TGTGCCAGCAGCTTAGAACTTGACACAGATACGCAGTATTTT.

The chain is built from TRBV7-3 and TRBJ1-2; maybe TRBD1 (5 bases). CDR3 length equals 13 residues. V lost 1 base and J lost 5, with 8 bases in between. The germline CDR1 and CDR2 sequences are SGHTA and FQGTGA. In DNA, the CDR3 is TGTGCCAGCAGCTTAAGCAGGGCGTATGGCTACACCTTC. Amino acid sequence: CASSLSRAYGYTF.

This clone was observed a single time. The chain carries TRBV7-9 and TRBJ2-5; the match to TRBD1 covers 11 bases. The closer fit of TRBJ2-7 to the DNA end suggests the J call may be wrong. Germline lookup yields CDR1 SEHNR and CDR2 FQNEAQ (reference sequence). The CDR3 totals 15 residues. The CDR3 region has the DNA TGTGCCAGCAGTCCTCCGGGACAGGGGGACTACGAGCAGTACTTC. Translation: CASSPPGQGDYEQYF.

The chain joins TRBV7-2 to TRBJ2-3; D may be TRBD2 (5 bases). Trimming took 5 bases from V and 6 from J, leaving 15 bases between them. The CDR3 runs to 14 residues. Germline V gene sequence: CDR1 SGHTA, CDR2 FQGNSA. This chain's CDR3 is CASSRRTSADTQYF. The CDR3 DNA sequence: TGTGCCAGCAGCCGCCGGACTTCGGCCGATACGCAGTATTTT.

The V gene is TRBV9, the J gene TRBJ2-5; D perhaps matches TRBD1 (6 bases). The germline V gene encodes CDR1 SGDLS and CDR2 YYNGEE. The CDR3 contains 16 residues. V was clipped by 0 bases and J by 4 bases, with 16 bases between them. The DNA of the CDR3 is TGTGCCAGCAGCGTAGATGGGACACCCATCGTAGAGACCCAGTACTTC. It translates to CASSVDGTPIVETQYF.

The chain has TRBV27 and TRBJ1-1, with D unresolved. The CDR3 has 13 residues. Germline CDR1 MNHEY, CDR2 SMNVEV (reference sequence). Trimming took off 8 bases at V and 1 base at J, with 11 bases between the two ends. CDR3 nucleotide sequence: TGTGCCAGCTTCGGCGGGTGGAACACTGAAGCTTTCTTT. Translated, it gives CASFGGWNTEAFF.

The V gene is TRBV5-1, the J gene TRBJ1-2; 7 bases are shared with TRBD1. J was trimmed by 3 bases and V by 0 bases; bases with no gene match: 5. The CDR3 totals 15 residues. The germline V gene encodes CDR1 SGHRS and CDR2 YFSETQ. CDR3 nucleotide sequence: TGCGCCAGCAGCTTGGATCCAGGGGGAGACTATGGCTACACCTTC. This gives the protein CASSLDPGGDYGYTF.

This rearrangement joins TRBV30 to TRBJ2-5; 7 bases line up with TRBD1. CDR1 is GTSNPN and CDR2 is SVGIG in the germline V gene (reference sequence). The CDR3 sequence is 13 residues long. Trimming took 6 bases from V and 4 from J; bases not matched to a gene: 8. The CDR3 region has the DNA TGTGCCTGTACTGGACAGGCCGTAGAGACCCAGTACTTC. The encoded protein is CACTGQAVETQYF.

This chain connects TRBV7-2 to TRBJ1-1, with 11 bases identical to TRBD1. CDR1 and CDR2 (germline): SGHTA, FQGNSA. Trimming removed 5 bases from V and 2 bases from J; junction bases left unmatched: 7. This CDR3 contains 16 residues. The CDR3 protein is CASSRDRGIGNTEAFF. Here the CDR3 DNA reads TGTGCCAGCAGCCGGGACAGGGGGATAGGAAACACTGAAGCTTTCTTT.

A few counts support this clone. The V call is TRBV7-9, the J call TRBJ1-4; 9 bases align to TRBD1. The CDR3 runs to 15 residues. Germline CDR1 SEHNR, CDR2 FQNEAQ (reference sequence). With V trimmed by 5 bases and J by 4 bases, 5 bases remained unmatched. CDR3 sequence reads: CASSQTGGYNEKLFF. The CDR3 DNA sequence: TGTGCCAGCAGCCAGACAGGGGGGTATAATGAAAAACTGTTTTTT.

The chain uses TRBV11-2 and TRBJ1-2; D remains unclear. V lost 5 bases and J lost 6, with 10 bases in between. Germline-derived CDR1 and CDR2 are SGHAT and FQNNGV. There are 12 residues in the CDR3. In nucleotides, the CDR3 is TGTGCCAGCAGCCCCTATTCGGATGGCTACACCTTC. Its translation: CASSPYSDGYTF.

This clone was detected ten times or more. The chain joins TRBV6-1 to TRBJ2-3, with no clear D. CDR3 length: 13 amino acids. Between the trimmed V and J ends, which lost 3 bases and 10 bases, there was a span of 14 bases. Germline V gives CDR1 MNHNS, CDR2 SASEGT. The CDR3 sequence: CASSDQAHQSQYF. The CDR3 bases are TGTGCCAGCAGTGATCAGGCCCACCAATCGCAGTATTTT.

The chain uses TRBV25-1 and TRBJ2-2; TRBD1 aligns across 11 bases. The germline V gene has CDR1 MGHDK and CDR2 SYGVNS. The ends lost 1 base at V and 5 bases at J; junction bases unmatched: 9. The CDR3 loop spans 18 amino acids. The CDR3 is CASSELRQDRGLTGELFF. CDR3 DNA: TGTGCCAGCAGTGAATTGCGTCAGGACAGGGGGCTTACCGGGGAGCTGTTTTTT.

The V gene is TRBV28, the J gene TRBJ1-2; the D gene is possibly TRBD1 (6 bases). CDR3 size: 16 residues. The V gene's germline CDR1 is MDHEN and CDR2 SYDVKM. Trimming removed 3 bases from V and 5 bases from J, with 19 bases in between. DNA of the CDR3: TGTGCCAGCAGTTTTAGGGACACGAGACTTTATTATGGCTACACCTTC. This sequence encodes CASSFRDTRLYYGYTF.

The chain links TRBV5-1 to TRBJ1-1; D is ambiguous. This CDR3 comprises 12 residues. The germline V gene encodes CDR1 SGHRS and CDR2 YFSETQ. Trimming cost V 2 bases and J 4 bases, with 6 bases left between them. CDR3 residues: CASSFSGTEAFF. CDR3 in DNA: TGCGCCAGCAGCTTTTCGGGCACTGAAGCTTTCTTT. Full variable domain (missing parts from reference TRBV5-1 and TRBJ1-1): KAGVTQTPRYLIKTRGQQVTLSCSPISGHRSVSWYQQTPGQGLQFLFEYFSETQRNKGNFPGRFSGRQFSNSRSEMNVSTLELGDSALYLCASSFSGTEAFFGQGTRLTVV.

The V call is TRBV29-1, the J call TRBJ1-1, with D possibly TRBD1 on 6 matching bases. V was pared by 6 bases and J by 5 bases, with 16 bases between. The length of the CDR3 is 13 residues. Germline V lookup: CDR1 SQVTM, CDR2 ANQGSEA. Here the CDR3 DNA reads TGCAGCGTCATGGGGGGGCAGCGAACTGAAGCTTTCTTT. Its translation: CSVMGGQRTEAFF.

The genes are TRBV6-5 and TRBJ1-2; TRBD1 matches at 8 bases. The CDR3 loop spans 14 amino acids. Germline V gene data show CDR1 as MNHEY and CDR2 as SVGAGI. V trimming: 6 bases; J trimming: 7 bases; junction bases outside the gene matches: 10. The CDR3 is CASSRLTGDGGYTF. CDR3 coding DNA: TGTGCCAGCAGCAGGTTGACAGGGGATGGTGGCTACACCTTC.

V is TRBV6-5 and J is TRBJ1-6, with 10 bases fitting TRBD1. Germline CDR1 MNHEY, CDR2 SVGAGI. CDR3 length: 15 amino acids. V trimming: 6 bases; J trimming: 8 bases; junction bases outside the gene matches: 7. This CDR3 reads CASRRQGADYSPLHF. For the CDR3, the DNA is TGTGCCAGCAGACGACAGGGGGCGGATTATTCACCCCTCCACTTT.

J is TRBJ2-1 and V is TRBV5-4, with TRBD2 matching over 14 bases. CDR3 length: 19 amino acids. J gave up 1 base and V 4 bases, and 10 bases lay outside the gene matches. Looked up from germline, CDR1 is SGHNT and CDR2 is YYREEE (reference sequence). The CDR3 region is CASSPGTSGGFGSYNEQFF. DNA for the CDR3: TGTGCCAGCAGCCCCGGGACTAGCGGGGGCTTCGGGTCCTACAATGAGCAGTTCTTC.

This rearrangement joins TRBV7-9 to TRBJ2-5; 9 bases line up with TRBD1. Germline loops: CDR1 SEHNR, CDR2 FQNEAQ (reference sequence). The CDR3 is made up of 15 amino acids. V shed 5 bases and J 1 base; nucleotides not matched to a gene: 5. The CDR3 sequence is CASSARDRVQETQYF. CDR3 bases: TGTGCCAGCAGCGCCCGGGACAGGGTCCAAGAGACCCAGTACTTC.

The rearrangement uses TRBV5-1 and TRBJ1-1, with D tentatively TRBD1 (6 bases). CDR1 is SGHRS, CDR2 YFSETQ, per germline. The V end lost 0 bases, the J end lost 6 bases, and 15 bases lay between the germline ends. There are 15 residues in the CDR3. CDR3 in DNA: TGCGCCAGCAGCTTGGTCCTGGGGGCGGGGGCTGAAGCTTTCTTT. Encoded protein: CASSLVLGAGAEAFF. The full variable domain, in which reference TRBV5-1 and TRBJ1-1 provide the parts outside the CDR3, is KAGVTQTPRYLIKTRGQQVTLSCSPISGHRSVSWYQQTPGQGLQFLFEYFSETQRNKGNFPGRFSGRQFSNSRSEMNVSTLELGDSALYLCASSLVLGAGAEAFFGQGTRLTVV.

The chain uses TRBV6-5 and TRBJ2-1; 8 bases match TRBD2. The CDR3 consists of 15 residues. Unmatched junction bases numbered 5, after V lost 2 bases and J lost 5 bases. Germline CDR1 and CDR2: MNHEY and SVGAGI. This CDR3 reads CASSYEAGVHNEQFF. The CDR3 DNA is TGTGCCAGCAGTTACGAAGCGGGGGTCCACAATGAGCAGTTCTTC.

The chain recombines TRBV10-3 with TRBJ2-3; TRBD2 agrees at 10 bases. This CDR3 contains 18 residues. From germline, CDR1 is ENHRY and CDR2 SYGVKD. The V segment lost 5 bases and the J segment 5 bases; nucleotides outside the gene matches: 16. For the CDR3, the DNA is TGTGCCATCAGTCGACTTCCGAGCGGGGGGGCCGAAGGAGATACGCAGTATTTT. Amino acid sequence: CAISRLPSGGAEGDTQYF.